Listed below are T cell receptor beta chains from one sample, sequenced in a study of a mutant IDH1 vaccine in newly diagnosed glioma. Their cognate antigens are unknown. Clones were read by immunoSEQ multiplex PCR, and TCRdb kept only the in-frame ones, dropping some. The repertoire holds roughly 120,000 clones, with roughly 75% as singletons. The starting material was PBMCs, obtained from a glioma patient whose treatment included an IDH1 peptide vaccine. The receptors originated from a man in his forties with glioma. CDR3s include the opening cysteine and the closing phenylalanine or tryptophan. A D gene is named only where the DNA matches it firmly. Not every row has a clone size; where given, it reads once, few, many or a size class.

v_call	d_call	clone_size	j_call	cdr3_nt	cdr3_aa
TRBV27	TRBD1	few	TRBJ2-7	TGTGCCAGCAGTTTAAAGGGGACAGCTTATACCGAGCAGTACTTC	CASSLKGTAYTEQYF
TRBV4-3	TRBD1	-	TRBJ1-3	TGCGCCAGCAGCCAAGGACAGGGAACGACCTCTGGAAACACCATATATTTT	CASSQGQGTTSGNTIYF
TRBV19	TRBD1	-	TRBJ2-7	TGTGCCAGTAGTGCCCGGGACAGGGCCGAGCAGTACTTC	CASSARDRAEQYF
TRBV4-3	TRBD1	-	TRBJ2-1	TGCGCCAGCAGCCAGGACGGACAGGGGCGTATCTACAATGAGCAGTTCTTC	CASSQDGQGRIYNEQFF
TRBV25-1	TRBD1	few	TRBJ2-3	TGTGCCAGCAGTGCGGACAGGGGAACAGATACGCAGTATTTT	CASSADRGTDTQYF
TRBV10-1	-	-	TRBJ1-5	TGCGCCAGCAGTGAGAGTTTGGGGGGCGGTCAGCCCCAGCATTTT	CASSESLGGGQPQHF
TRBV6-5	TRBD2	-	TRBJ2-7	TGTGCCAGCAGTCAGAATGGATACGGGGGGGAGCAGTACTTC	CASSQNGYGGEQYF
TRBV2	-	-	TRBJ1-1	TGTGCCAGCAGTGAAGTCCAGGGAGCTTTCTTT	CASSEVQGAFF
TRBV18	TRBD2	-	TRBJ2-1	TGTGCCAGCTCATTACGGACTAGCGGGAGTGAAGATGAGCAGTTCTTC	CASSLRTSGSEDEQFF
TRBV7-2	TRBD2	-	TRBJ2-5	TGTGCCAGCAGCTTACCAGCGGGAGCGGAGACCCAGTACTTC	CASSLPAGAETQYF
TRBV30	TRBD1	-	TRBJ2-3	TGTGCCTGGAGTGACAGGGGTGGCACAGATACGCAGTATTTT	CAWSDRGGTDTQYF
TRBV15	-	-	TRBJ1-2	TGTGCCACCAGCTGGACGGGGGATGGCTACACCTTC	CATSWTGDGYTF
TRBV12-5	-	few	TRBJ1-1	TGTGCTAGTGTCATTGGGGGGGGCACTGAAGCTTTCTTT	CASVIGGGTEAFF
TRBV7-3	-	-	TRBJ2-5	TGTGCCAGCAGCTTCAAGCACGGGGAGACCCAGTACTTC	CASSFKHGETQYF
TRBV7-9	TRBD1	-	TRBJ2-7	TGTGCCAGCAGTTATTCCCCGGGGACAGGTACCTCCTACGAGCAGTACTTC	CASSYSPGTGTSYEQYF
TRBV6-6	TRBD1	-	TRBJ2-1	TGTGCCAGCAGACCAACTACACAGGGGCTGGAGTTCTTC	CASRPTTQGLEFF
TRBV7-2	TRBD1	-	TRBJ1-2	TGTGCCAGCAGGTTTAAAGGGGGCGACGGCTACACCTTC	CASRFKGGDGYTF
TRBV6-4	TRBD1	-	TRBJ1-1	TGTGCCAGCAGTGTCTTAAGACAGGGAGGTTCGAACACTGAAGCTTTCTTT	CASSVLRQGGSNTEAFF
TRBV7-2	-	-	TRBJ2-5	TGTGCCAGCAGCTTAGTTAGGGAGACCCAGTACTTC	CASSLVRETQYF
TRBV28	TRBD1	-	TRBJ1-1	TGTGCCAGCAGTTTGACAGGGGTTACTGAAGCTTTCTTT	CASSLTGVTEAFF
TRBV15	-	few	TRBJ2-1	TGTGCCACCAGCAGGGGCTTTAGGGACTCCTACAATGAGCAGTTCTTC	CATSRGFRDSYNEQFF
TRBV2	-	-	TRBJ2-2	TGTGCCAGCAGTGAAGCCGGGGAGCTGTTTTTT	CASSEAGELFF
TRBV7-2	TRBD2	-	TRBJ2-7	TGTGCCAGCAGCTTAGCGCCGGGACTAGCAATTTCCTACGAGCAGTACTTC	CASSLAPGLAISYEQYF
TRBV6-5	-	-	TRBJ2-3	TGTGCCAGCAGTTACTCCGGGATATCAGTCACAGATACGCAGTATTTT	CASSYSGISVTDTQYF
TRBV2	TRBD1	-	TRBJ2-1	TGTGCCAGAGGGACAGGGTCCTCCTACAATGAACAGTTCTTC	CARGTGSSYNEQFF
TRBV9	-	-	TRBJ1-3	TGTGCCAGCAGCGTATATGTCTCCCCTGGAAACACCATATATTTT	CASSVYVSPGNTIYF
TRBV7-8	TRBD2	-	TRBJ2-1	TGTGCCAGCAGCACACATATACTAGCGGGGGGAATCGAGCATGAGCAGTTCTTC	CASSTHILAGGIEHEQFF